The TCR beta chain described here comes from a study of cytomegalovirus exposure and HLA in healthy donors. Produced via immunoSEQ multiplex PCR; TCRdb's table is partial and in-frame only. The repertoire consists of under 250,000 clones, with around 80% occurring once and the leading ten covering over 0.95%. Germline V gene lookup returns CDR1 MDHEN and CDR2 SYDVKM. CDR3 size: 15 residues. The V end was cut by 4 bases, the J end by 2 bases, with 13 bases between. Separate from the roughly 720-subject first cohort, the 120-subject validation cohort was the one that the donors belonged to. This receptor was identified in a woman in her thirties in good health and CMV-seronegative. Sequencing was done on a sample of PBMCs. This chain connects TRBV28 to TRBJ2-3; a possible D gene is TRBD1 (5 bases). The CDR3 region is CASSSQEGVTDTQYF. For the CDR3, the DNA is TGTGCCAGCAGTTCCCAAGAAGGGGTCACAGATACGCAGTATTTT.